This passage covers 31 T cell receptor beta chains from one sample sequenced in a study of human T cells and chemical hapten exposure. TCRdb re-derived calls from the RACE reads in MiXCR, one entry per CDR3 protein. In the table there are approximately 110,000 distinct CDR3 sequences, about a tenth of which are singletons. Described time point: patch test 2, 6 weeks after DPC sensitization. As for treatment: therapeutic diphenylcyclopropenone sensitization with weekly scalp DPC. The specimen comprised whole blood, sampled in connection with sensitization to the hapten diphenylcyclopropenone (DPC). Receptor source: a woman between 40 and 55 years old with alopecia areata. Some clones in this sample may be carry-over from other donors' samples.

Turning to this clonotype: Since a much larger clone is just one base distant, this may be a read error. This chain links TRBV3-1 with TRBJ2-7, with a weak D call TRBD1 (5 bases). The CDR3 length is 14 residues. Looked up from germline, CDR1 is LGHDT and CDR2 is YNNKEL (reference sequence). CDR3 DNA: TGTGCCGGCAGCCAAGGGGCAGGAACCTACGAGCAGTACTTC. Encoded protein: CAGSQGAGTYEQYF.

The chain carries TRBV29-1 and TRBJ1-1; tentatively, D is TRBD1 (6 bases). This CDR3 has 13 amino acids. Germline CDR1 reads SQVTM; CDR2 reads ANQGSEA. V was cut by 6 bases and J by 5 bases, with 16 bases left in between. CDR3 sequence (DNA): TGCAGCGTGGGGGACACTCGAACGACTGAAGCTTTCTTT. This translates into CSVGDTRTTEAFF.

This clonotype was picked up many times. The chain links TRBV14 to TRBJ1-3; D remains ambiguous. Germline values: CDR1 SGHDN, CDR2 FVKESK. The CDR3 is made up of 14 amino acids. The V end was cut by 3 bases, the J end by 0 bases, with 6 bases between. CDR3 nucleotides: TGTGCCAGCAGCCAGACCGGCTCTGGAAACACCATATATTTT. Translation: CASSQTGSGNTIYF.

This clonotype has just a few counts. V usage is TRBV18 and J usage is TRBJ2-5; D might be TRBD1 (5 bases). Between the trimmed V and J ends, which lost 0 bases and 13 bases, there was a span of 15 bases. This CDR3 is 13 amino acids long. Germline V lookup: CDR1 KGHSH, CDR2 LQKENI. In DNA, the CDR3 is TGTGCCAGCTCACCACCGGATAGGGGTTCGCTGTACTTC. Protein product: CASSPPDRGSLYF.

This clonotype has a count of ten or more. The V gene is TRBV20-1, the J gene TRBJ2-1, with 11 bases aligning to TRBD2. Losses at the gene ends were 5 bases for V and 3 bases for J; bases not matched to a gene: 6. This CDR3 comprises 15 residues. Germline V CDR1 and CDR2: DFQATT, SNEGSKA (reference sequence). Written as DNA, the CDR3 is TGCAGTGCTGACGACGGGACTAGCGGCTACAATGAGCAGTTCTTC. Amino acid sequence: CSADDGTSGYNEQFF.

This clonotype occurred many times. The chain has TRBV20-1 and TRBJ1-6; tentatively, D is TRBD1 (5 bases). This CDR3 is 12 amino acids long. V lost 7 bases and J lost 8, with 12 bases in between. In germline, CDR1 is DFQATT, CDR2 SNEGSKA (reference sequence). CDR3 nucleotides: TGCAGTGTGAACAGGCGGGATTCACCCCTCCACTTT. Its translation is CSVNRRDSPLHF.

This clonotype came up a few times. The chain uses TRBV19 and TRBJ2-7, with D hard to call. The length of the CDR3 is 12 residues. V lost 4 bases and J 6 bases, leaving 10 bases between the germline ends. Germline V lookup: CDR1 LNHDA, CDR2 SQIVND (reference sequence). DNA for the CDR3: TGTGCCAGTAGTACACATGCAGGCGAGCAGTACTTC. Its protein is CASSTHAGEQYF.

The chain couples TRBV6-2 or TRBV6-3 to TRBJ1-1; the D is unclear. This CDR3 spans 13 amino acids. Deletions cut 3 bases from V and 2 bases from J, with 7 bases between. Germline CDR1 MNHEY, CDR2 SVGEGT. CDR3 sequence reads: CASSYIINTEAFF. The CDR3, as DNA: TGTGCCAGCAGTTATATCATAAACACTGAAGCTTTCTTT.

This clonotype was picked up many times. The DNA of the CDR3 is TGTGCCAGCAGCAGGACAGGTCGTCCCTCGTTATACGAGCAGTACTTC. Its protein product is CASSRTGRPSLYEQYF. V gene TRBV21-1 combines with J gene TRBJ2-7; the D segment call TRBD1 is taken from the table without a DNA check. TRBV21-1 is noted as a pseudogene. The CDR3 runs to 16 residues.

In its sample, this clonotype was seen a few times. The J gene is TRBJ1-1, the V gene TRBV29-1; D unclear. Germline values: CDR1 SQVTM, CDR2 ANQGSEA. The CDR3 runs 12 residues. Trimming shortened V by 6 bases and J by 1 base, and 9 bases separated the two germline ends. The CDR3: CSVGDWNTEAFF. Written as DNA, the CDR3 is TGCAGCGTGGGCGATTGGAACACTGAAGCTTTCTTT.

This clonotype was seen many times. This chain connects TRBV29-1 to TRBJ2-2; no clear D gene. Trimming stripped 5 bases from V and 5 bases from J, with 6 bases between. The V gene's germline CDR1 is SQVTM and CDR2 ANQGSEA. The CDR3 totals 11 residues. The CDR3 loop is CSVLETGELFF. The DNA for the CDR3 is TGCAGCGTTCTCGAAACCGGGGAGCTGTTTTTT.

This clonotype was observed at least ten times. This chain joins TRBV6-1 and TRBJ1-1; D perhaps matches TRBD1 (5 bases). CDR1 MNHNS and CDR2 SASEGT come from the germline V gene. V was trimmed by 0 bases and J by 6 bases, leaving 14 bases between them. CDR3 length equals 15 residues. In nucleotides, the CDR3 is TGTGCCAGCAGTGAAGCGGATTTCAGGGCATCTGAAGCTTTCTTT. It specifies CASSEADFRASEAFF.

J is TRBJ2-7 and V is TRBV7-9; D possibly uses TRBD1 or TRBD2 (5 bases each). CDR3 length: 15 amino acids. Trimming left V 1 base short and J 0 bases short, with 10 bases between. Germline CDR1 SEHNR, CDR2 FQNEAQ (reference sequence). Here the CDR3 DNA reads TGTGCCAGCAGCTTAGGGGGGACGGTCTCCTACGAGCAGTACTTC. Encoded protein: CASSLGGTVSYEQYF. Full variable domain (remainder filled in from reference TRBV7-9 and TRBJ2-7): DTGVSQNPRHKITKRGQNVTFRCDPISEHNRLYWYRQTLGQGPEFLTYFQNEAQLEKSRLLSDRFSAERPKGSFSTLEIQRTEQGDSAMYLCASSLGGTVSYEQYFGPGTRLTVT.

This clonotype was seen many times. The rearrangement links TRBV6-2 or TRBV6-3 to TRBJ2-7; unclear D gene. Germline loops: CDR1 MNHEY, CDR2 SVGEGT. Trimming stripped 0 bases from V and 9 bases from J, with 9 bases between. There are 12 residues in the CDR3. The CDR3 sequence is CASSYSLSAQYF. The CDR3 coding sequence is TGTGCCAGCAGTTACTCCCTCTCCGCGCAGTACTTC.

This clonotype has ten or more counts. A junction end diverges from the germline sequence, so it may reflect a read error. The chain has TRBV12-3 or TRBV12-4 and TRBJ2-3; a weak D match, TRBD2 (5 bases). This CDR3 has 11 amino acids. CDR3 bases: TGTGCCAGCAGCCACGGGATAAGTTTTGATTTT. Protein: CASSHGISFDF.

There are many counts of this clonotype. The rearrangement links TRBV7-2 to TRBJ2-7; D is possibly TRBD2 (5 bases). Trimming shortened V by 0 bases and J by 4 bases, and 19 bases separated the two germline ends. The V gene's germline CDR1 is SGHTA and CDR2 FQGNSA. The CDR3 spans 17 residues. CDR3 DNA: TGTGCCAGCAGCTTAGCGAGTGGAAAACGGTCGGGGTACGAGCAGTACTTC. Translation gives CASSLASGKRSGYEQYF.

The chain is built from TRBV5-1 and TRBJ1-3, with D perhaps TRBD1 (6 bases). The CDR3 runs to 16 residues. Trimming stripped 1 base from V and 0 bases from J, with 11 bases between. CDR1 is SGHRS and CDR2 is YFSETQ in the germline V gene. The CDR3 DNA sequence: TGCGCCAGCAGCTTGCTACAGGGACTCTCTGGAAACACCATATATTTT. Protein product: CASSLLQGLSGNTIYF.

CDR3 region: CASSRGVPDTGELFF. The CDR3 DNA follows: TGTGCCAGCAGTAGAGGGGTACCAGACACCGGGGAGCTGTTTTTT. The chain employs TRBV6-5 and TRBJ2-2; D assignment may be TRBD1 or TRBD2 (5 bases each). CDR1 is MNHEY and CDR2 is SVGAGI in the germline V gene. The V gene lost 5 bases and the J gene lost 3 bases, with 13 bases spanning the gap. The CDR3 is made up of 15 amino acids.

This clonotype was counted ten times or more. The limits of the CDR3 on the DNA are not certain, so only TCRdb's listed CDR3 is given. This chain connects TRBV27 to TRBJ2-7; TRBD1 is the table's D call, not checked against the DNA. Per germline, CDR1 MNHEY and CDR2 SMNVEV (reference sequence). The CDR3 contains 16 residues when both ends are counted. The CDR3 region is CASSSSVAGLTYEQYF.

The gene calls are TRBV19 and TRBJ2-7, with 15 bases that match TRBD2. This CDR3 is 17 amino acids long. CDR1 and CDR2 (germline): LNHDA, SQIVND (reference sequence). Unmatched junction bases numbered 6, after V lost 6 bases and J lost 0 bases. The CDR3: CASSPGLAGGHSYEQYF. DNA for the CDR3: TGTGCCAGTAGCCCGGGACTAGCGGGGGGCCACTCCTACGAGCAGTACTTC.

This clonotype was found a few times. V gene TRBV6-1 combines with J gene TRBJ1-1, with D unclear. This CDR3 contains 14 residues. The germline gives CDR1 MNHNS, CDR2 SASEGT. V lost 5 bases and J lost 5, with 15 bases in between. In DNA, the CDR3 is TGTGCCAGCAGTCCGTGGATCGGTGGGACTGAAGCTTTCTTT. Translation gives CASSPWIGGTEAFF.

This clonotype was seen ten or more times. This rearrangement joins TRBV5-5 to TRBJ1-6; D not certain. The CDR3 is 14 amino acids. V gave up 6 bases and J gave up 2 bases, with 9 bases separating them. Germline V CDR1 and CDR2: SGHKS, YYEKEE (reference sequence). For the CDR3, the DNA is TGTGCCAGCACTACGTCCCCCTATAATTCACCCCTCCACTTT. Encoded protein: CASTTSPYNSPLHF.

This clonotype was recorded at least ten times. The genes are TRBV4-2 and TRBJ2-6, with 7 bases fitting TRBD1. The CDR3 has 18 amino acids. J gave up 0 bases and V 2 bases, and 7 bases lay outside the gene matches. Looked up from germline, CDR1 is LGHNA and CDR2 is YNFKEQ. The CDR3, as DNA: TGTGCCAGCAGCCAATTCCGGGACAGCCGCTCTGGGGCCAACGTCCTGACTTTC. It is translated as CASSQFRDSRSGANVLTF.

The chain combines TRBV27 with TRBJ1-2; 8 bases are a match to TRBD1. The CDR3 runs 15 residues. V shed 6 bases and J 5 bases; nucleotides not matched to a gene: 11. Looked up from germline, CDR1 is MNHEY and CDR2 is SMNVEV (reference sequence). The CDR3: CASSKLQGGKYGYTF. Here the CDR3 DNA reads TGTGCCAGCAGCAAATTACAGGGGGGCAAATATGGCTACACCTTC.

This clonotype was seen many times. V is TRBV11-2 and J is TRBJ2-7; a weak D match, TRBD2 (5 bases). The V gene lost 5 bases and the J gene lost 0 bases, with 17 bases spanning the gap. Germline CDR1 and CDR2: SGHAT and FQNNGV. This CDR3 region has 16 residues. The CDR3 bases are TGTGCCAGCAGCCCAGGATGGGGAGCGAGCTCCTACGAGCAGTACTTC. It encodes CASSPGWGASSYEQYF.

This clonotype was found a few times. The J gene is TRBJ1-2, the V gene TRBV21-1; whether TRBD1, the table's D call, matches the DNA was not checked. TRBV21-1 is a recognized pseudogene. The CDR3 covers 14 residues. Here the CDR3 reads CASSKMGQAYGYTF. Written as DNA, the CDR3 is TGTGCCAGCAGCAAAATGGGACAGGCTTATGGCTACACCTTC.

This clonotype came up many times. The J gene is TRBJ1-5, the V gene TRBV4-1; no clear D gene. The germline V gene has CDR1 MGHRA and CDR2 YSYEKL. The CDR3 consists of 15 residues. V lost 2 bases and J 9 bases, leaving 17 bases between the germline ends. In DNA, the CDR3 is TGCGCCAGCAGCCAAAGTCAACCAACACTGGGGCCCCAGCATTTT. As protein: CASSQSQPTLGPQHF.

This clonotype was seen more than once but under ten times. This chain connects TRBV7-2 to TRBJ1-1, with unresolved D. The CDR3 length is 16 residues. V lost 4 bases, J lost 0 bases, and 15 bases lay in between. CDR1 SGHTA and CDR2 FQGNSA come from the germline V gene. CDR3 residues: CASSWVVGQMNTEAFF. The CDR3 DNA is TGTGCCAGCAGCTGGGTAGTTGGCCAGATGAACACTGAAGCTTTCTTT. Full variable domain (outside the CDR3, taken from reference TRBV7-2 and TRBJ1-1): GAGVSQSPSNKVTEKGKDVELRCDPISGHTALYWYRQSLGQGLEFLIYFQGNSAPDKSGLPSDRFSAERTGGSVSTLTIQRTQQEDSAVYLCASSWVVGQMNTEAFFGQGTRLTVV.

The sample holds many counts of this clonotype. The chain employs TRBV7-2 and TRBJ2-5; TRBD1 agrees at 7 bases. With 1 base clipped from V and 5 bases from J, the junction kept 10 bases outside the gene matches. The CDR3 has 16 residues. The germline V gene encodes CDR1 SGHTA and CDR2 FQGNSA. The CDR3 DNA is TGTGCCAGCAGCTTAGGGGCAGGGGGTCTATCGGAGACCCAGTACTTC. Translation: CASSLGAGGLSETQYF.

This clonotype showed up many times. The rearrangement joins TRBV3-1 to TRBJ1-5; D gene uncertain. CDR3 length: 12 amino acids. Trimming shortened V by 4 bases and J by 0 bases, and 1 base separated the two germline ends. Germline V gives CDR1 LGHDT, CDR2 YNNKEL (reference sequence). CDR3 sequence reads: CASSLSNQPQHF. For the CDR3, the DNA is TGTGCCAGCAGCCTTAGCAATCAGCCCCAGCATTTT.

The chain joins TRBV6-6 to TRBJ2-2; D is uncertain. CDR3 length equals 11 residues. Germline CDR1 reads MNHNY; CDR2 reads SVGAGI (reference sequence). Between the trimmed V and J ends, which lost 7 bases and 9 bases, there was a span of 9 bases. CDR3 in DNA: TGTGCCAGCACCCCCTCGAGGGAGCTGTTTTTT. The encoded protein is CASTPSRELFF.